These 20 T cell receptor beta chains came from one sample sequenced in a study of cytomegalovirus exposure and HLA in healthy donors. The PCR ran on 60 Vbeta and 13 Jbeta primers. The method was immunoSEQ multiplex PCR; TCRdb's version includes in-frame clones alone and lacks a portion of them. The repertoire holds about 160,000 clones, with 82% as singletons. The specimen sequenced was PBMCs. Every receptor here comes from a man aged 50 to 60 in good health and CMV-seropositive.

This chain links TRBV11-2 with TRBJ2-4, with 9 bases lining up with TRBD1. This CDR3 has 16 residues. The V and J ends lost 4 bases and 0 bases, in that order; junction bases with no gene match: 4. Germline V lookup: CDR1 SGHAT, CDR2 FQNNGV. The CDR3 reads CASSWGQGKAKNIQYF. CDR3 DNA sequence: TGTGCCAGCAGCTGGGGACAGGGTAAAGCCAAAAACATTCAGTACTTC. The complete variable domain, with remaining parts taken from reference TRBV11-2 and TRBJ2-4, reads EAGVAQSPRYKIIEKRQSVAFWCNPISGHATLYWYQQILGQGPKLLIQFQNNGVVDDSQLPKDRFSAERLKGVDSTLKIQPAKLEDSAVYLCASSWGQGKAKNIQYFGAGTRLSVL.

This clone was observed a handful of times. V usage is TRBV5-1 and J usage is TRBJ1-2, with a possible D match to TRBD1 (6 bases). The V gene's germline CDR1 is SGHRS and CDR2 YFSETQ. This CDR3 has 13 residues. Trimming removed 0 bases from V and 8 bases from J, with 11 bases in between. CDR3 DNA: TGCGCCAGCAGCTTGGTGGCAGGGGACGGCTACACCTTC. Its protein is CASSLVAGDGYTF.

CDR3 sequence reads: CASSPGHPMNTEAFF. The CDR3 DNA reads as TGCGCCAGCAGCCCCGGACATCCCATGAACACTGAAGCTTTCTTT. The chain links TRBV4-1 to TRBJ1-1, with D maybe TRBD1 (5 bases). Between the trimmed V and J ends, which lost 4 bases and 0 bases, there was a span of 12 bases. CDR3 length equals 15 residues. Germline V CDR1 and CDR2: MGHRA, YSYEKL.

In nucleotides, the CDR3 is TGTGCCAGCAGCCCAGGGGGCTTGGTGGCCCAGTACTTC. It translates to CASSPGGLVAQYF. The chain carries TRBV7-2 and TRBJ2-5; TRBD1 agrees at 8 bases. V was pared by 5 bases and J by 9 bases, with 8 bases of the junction left unmatched. The CDR3 contains 13 residues. CDR1 is SGHTA, CDR2 FQGNSA, per germline.

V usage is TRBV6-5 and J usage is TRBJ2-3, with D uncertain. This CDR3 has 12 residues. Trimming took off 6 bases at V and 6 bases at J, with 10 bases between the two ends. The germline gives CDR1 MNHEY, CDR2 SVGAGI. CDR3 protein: CASSRHGDTQYF. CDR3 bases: TGTGCCAGCAGCCGACATGGGGATACGCAGTATTTT.

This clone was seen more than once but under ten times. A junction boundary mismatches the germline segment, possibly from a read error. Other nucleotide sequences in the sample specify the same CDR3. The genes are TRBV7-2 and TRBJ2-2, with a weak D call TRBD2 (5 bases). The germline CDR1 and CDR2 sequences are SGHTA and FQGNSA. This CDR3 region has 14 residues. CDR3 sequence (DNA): TGCGCCAGCAGCCAGGAGAGGGTCTTCGGGGAGCTGTTTTTT. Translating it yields CASSQERVFGELFF.

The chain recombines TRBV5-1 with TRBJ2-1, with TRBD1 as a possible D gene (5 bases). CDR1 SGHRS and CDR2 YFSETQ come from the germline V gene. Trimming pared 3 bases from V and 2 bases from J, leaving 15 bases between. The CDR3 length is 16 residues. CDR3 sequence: CASSSSPTEPYNEQFF. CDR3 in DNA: TGCGCCAGCAGCTCCTCCCCGACAGAGCCCTACAATGAGCAGTTCTTC.

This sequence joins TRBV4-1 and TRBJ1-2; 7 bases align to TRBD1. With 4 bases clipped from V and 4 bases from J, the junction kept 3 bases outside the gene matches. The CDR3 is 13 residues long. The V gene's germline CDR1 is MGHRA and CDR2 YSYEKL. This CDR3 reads CASSRDRVYGYTF. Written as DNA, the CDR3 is TGCGCCAGCAGCCGTGACAGGGTCTATGGCTACACCTTC.

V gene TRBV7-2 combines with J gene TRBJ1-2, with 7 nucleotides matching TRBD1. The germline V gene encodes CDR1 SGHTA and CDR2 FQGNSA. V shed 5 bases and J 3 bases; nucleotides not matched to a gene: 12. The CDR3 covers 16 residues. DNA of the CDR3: TGTGCCAGCAGCACACAAGGAGGGGGCTTCCACTATGGCTACACCTTC. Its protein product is CASSTQGGGFHYGYTF.

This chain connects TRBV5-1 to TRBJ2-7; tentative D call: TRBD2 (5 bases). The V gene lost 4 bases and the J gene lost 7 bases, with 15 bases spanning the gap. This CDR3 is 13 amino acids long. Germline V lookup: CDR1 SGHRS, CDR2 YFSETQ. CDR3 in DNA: TGCGCCAGCAGCCCCGGCACGCCGGGAGAGCAGTACTTC. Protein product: CASSPGTPGEQYF.

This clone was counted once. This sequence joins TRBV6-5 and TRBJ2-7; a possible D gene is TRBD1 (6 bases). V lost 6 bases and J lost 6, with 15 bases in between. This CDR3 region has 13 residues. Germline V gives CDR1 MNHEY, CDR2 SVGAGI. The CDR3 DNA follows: TGTGCCAGCAGGTTCGGGACATTTGGCGAGCAGTACTTC. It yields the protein CASRFGTFGEQYF.

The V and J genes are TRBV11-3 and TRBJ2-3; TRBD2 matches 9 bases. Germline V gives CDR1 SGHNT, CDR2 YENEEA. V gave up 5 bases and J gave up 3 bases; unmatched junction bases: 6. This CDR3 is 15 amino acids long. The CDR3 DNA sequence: TGTGCCAGCAGCCCAAGTAGCGGGAGTACAGATACGCAGTATTTT. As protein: CASSPSSGSTDTQYF.

CDR3: CATAGGSSYNEQFF. Here the CDR3 DNA reads TGTGCCACCGCGGGGGGGAGCTCCTACAATGAGCAGTTCTTC. This chain links TRBV19 with TRBJ2-1; TRBD2 matches at 9 bases. Germline CDR1 LNHDA, CDR2 SQIVND (reference sequence). The CDR3 covers 14 residues. V shed 10 bases and J 0 bases; nucleotides not matched to a gene: 4.

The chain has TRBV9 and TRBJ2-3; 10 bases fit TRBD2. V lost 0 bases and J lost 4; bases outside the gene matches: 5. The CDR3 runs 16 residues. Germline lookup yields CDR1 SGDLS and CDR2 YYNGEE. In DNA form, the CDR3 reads TGTGCCAGCAGCGTAGTAGCGGGGGGACAATCAGATACGCAGTATTTT. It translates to CASSVVAGGQSDTQYF.

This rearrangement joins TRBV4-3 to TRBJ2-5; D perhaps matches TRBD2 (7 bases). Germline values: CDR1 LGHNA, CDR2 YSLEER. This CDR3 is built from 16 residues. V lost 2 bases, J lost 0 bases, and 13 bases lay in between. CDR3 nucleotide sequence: TGCGCCAGCAGCCAAACAAGGGGGGGGGACCAAGAGACCCAGTACTTC. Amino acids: CASSQTRGGDQETQYF.

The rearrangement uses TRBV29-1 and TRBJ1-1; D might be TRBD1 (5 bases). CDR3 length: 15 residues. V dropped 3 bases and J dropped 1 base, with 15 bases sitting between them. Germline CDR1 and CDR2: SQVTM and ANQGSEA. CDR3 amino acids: CSVDAYPGGNTEAFF. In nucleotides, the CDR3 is TGCAGCGTTGATGCGTACCCCGGGGGGAACACTGAAGCTTTCTTT.

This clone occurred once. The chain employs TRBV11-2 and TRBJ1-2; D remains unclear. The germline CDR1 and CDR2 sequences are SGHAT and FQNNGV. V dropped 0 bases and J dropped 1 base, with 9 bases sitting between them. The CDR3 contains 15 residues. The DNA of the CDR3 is TGTGCCAGCAGCTTAGAGGCAGGCCGTAACTATGGCTACACCTTC. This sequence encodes CASSLEAGRNYGYTF.

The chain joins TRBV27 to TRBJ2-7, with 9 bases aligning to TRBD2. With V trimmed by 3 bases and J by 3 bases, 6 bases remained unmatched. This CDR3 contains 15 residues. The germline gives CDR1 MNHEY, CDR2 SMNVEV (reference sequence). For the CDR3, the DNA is TGTGCCAGCAGTTTGGCGGGGGGGGTAGGCTACGAGCAGTACTTC. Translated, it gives CASSLAGGVGYEQYF.

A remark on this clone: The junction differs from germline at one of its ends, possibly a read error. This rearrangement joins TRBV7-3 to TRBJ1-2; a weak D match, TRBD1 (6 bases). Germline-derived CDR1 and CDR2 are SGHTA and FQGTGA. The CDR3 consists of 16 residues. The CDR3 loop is CASGLTPAGEMHGYTF. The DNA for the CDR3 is TGTGCCAGCGGCTTAACCCCCGCAGGGGAAATGCATGGCTACACCTTC.

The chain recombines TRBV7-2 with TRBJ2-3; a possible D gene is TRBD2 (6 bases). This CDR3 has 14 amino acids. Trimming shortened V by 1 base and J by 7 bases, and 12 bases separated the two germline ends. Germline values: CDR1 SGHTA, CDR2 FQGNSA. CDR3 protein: CASSLGISGYTQYF. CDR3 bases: TGTGCCAGCAGCTTAGGGATTAGCGGATATACGCAGTATTTT.